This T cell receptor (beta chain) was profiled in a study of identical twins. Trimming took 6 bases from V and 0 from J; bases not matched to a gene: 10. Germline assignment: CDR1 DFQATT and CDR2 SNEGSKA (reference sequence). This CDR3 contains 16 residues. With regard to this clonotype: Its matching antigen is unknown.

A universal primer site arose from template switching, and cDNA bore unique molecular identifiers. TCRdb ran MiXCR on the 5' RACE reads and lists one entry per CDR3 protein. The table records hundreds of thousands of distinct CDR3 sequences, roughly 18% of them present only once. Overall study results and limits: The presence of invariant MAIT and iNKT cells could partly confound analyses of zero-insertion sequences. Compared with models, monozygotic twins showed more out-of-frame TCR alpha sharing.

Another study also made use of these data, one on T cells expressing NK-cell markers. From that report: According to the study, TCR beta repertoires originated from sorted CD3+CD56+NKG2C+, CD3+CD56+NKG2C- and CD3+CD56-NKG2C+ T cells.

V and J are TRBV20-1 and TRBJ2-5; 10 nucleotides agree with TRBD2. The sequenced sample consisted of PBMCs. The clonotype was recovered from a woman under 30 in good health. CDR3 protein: CSAHLQLAGYQETQYF. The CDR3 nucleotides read TGCAGTGCACACCTCCAACTAGCGGGGTACCAAGAGACCCAGTACTTC.